The 13 T cell receptor beta chains below were found in one sample sequenced in a study of T cell responses to AZD1222 COVID-19 vaccine. The repertoire was sequenced with immunoSEQ multiplex PCR; TCRdb's copy has only in-frame clones and lacks some. This sample has 120,000 or so clones, with approximately 85% found just once. Specimen: peripheral blood, collected on day 0 of AZD1222 vaccination. All receptors come from an adult in good health.

The rearrangement joins TRBV13 to TRBJ1-3, with D possibly being TRBD1 (5 bases). CDR3 length: 15 residues. The V gene lost 4 bases and the J gene lost 0 bases, with 10 bases spanning the gap. In germline, CDR1 is PRHDT, CDR2 FYEKMQ (reference sequence). Here the CDR3 DNA reads TGTGCCAGCAGCTCAGACAGCAGCTCTGGAAACACCATATATTTT. Translation: CASSSDSSSGNTIYF.

The chain combines TRBV5-8 with TRBJ2-7; a possible D gene is TRBD1 (6 bases). The CDR3 runs to 15 residues. Trimming stripped 2 bases from V and 2 bases from J, with 14 bases between. Germline lookup yields CDR1 SGHTS and CDR2 YDEGEE. CDR3 amino acids: CASSLVGAKTYEQYF. Written as DNA, the CDR3 is TGTGCCAGCAGCTTAGTGGGGGCGAAAACCTACGAGCAGTACTTC.

This chain joins TRBV24-1 and TRBJ2-7, with a weak D call TRBD1 (7 bases). This CDR3 is 17 amino acids long. V lost 5 bases to trimming and J lost 0 bases, with 19 bases between them. CDR1 and CDR2 from the germline V gene are KGHDR and SFDVKD. The CDR3 DNA reads as TGTGCCACCAGTGGGGCCGCGGGACAGCAAGACTCCTACGAGCAGTACTTC. Translated, it gives CATSGAAGQQDSYEQYF.

CDR3 sequence: CASSRSPGGNEQFF. The CDR3 DNA sequence: TGCGCCAGCAGCCGGAGCCCGGGTGGGAATGAGCAGTTCTTC. This rearrangement joins TRBV5-1 to TRBJ2-1, with D unresolved. Germline V gene sequence: CDR1 SGHRS, CDR2 YFSETQ. Trimming shortened V by 4 bases and J by 7 bases, and 15 bases separated the two germline ends. The CDR3 is made up of 14 amino acids.

This clone was recorded only once. The rearrangement links TRBV5-1 to TRBJ1-2; possible D gene TRBD1, 6 bases. This CDR3 comprises 14 residues. The V gene lost 7 bases and the J gene lost 7 bases, with 20 bases spanning the gap. Germline V lookup: CDR1 SGHRS, CDR2 YFSETQ. For the CDR3, the DNA is TGCGCCAGCGCCCCGGGACAAGGCATAGCTGGCTACACCTTC. As protein: CASAPGQGIAGYTF.

The rearrangement joins TRBV20-1 to TRBJ1-6; D is perhaps TRBD1 (5 bases). With 3 bases removed from V and 0 bases from J, the gap between germline ends came to 12 bases. The germline V gene encodes CDR1 DFQATT and CDR2 SNEGSKA (reference sequence). The CDR3 totals 16 residues. The CDR3 reads CSASPGTSSYNSPLHF. The CDR3, as DNA: TGCAGTGCTAGTCCAGGGACTAGCTCCTATAATTCACCCCTCCACTTT.

This chain links TRBV19 with TRBJ2-2, with TRBD2 identical over 8 bases. The CDR3 sequence is 16 residues long. The V and J ends lost 7 bases and 0 bases, in that order; junction bases with no gene match: 7. Germline V gene lookup returns CDR1 LNHDA and CDR2 SQIVND (reference sequence). CDR3 nucleotide sequence: TGTGCCAGTATGGGACTAGGGCCCGCGAACACCGGGGAGCTGTTTTTT. Amino acid sequence: CASMGLGPANTGELFF.

The genes are TRBV11-3 and TRBJ2-1; either TRBD1 or TRBD2 may fit D (5 bases each). Trimming shortened V by 1 base and J by 7 bases, and 11 bases separated the two germline ends. This CDR3 contains 14 residues. Germline CDR1 is SGHNT and CDR2 is YENEEA. CDR3 nucleotide sequence: TGTGCCAGCAGCTTAGGTGGCTGGGGGAATGAGCAGTTCTTC. It codes for CASSLGGWGNEQFF.

The V call is TRBV14, the J call TRBJ1-1; D might be TRBD1 (5 bases). Trimming left V 4 bases short and J 3 bases short, with 12 bases between. CDR1 and CDR2 (germline): SGHDN, FVKESK. The CDR3 loop spans 14 amino acids. The DNA for the CDR3 is TGTGCCAGCAGCCGGGGCCTGCTTTACACTGAAGCTTTCTTT. Translation: CASSRGLLYTEAFF. Looking up the rest from reference TRBV14 and TRBJ1-1 gives the full variable domain: EAGVTQFPSHSVIEKGQTVTLRCDPISGHDNLYWYRRVMGKEIKFLLHFVKESKQDESGMPNNRFLAERTGGTYSTLKVQPAELEDSGVYFCASSRGLLYTEAFFGQGTRLTVV.

CDR3 sequence: CASSPGEEDTQYF. The CDR3 region has the DNA TGTGCCAGCAGTCCCGGGGAAGAAGATACGCAGTATTTT. V gene TRBV12-3 or TRBV12-4 combines with J gene TRBJ2-3, with D perhaps matching TRBD2 (5 bases). The CDR3 runs to 13 residues. Trimming stripped 5 bases from V and 5 bases from J, with 11 bases between.

The chain is built from TRBV4-1 and TRBJ2-2, with D perhaps matching TRBD2 (6 bases). The CDR3 sequence is 16 residues long. Germline assignment: CDR1 MGHRA and CDR2 YSYEKL. V was cut by 1 base and J by 4 bases, with 13 bases left in between. CDR3 bases: TGCGCCAGCAGCCAAGTTTGGGGAGGTCGCACCGGGGAGCTGTTTTTT. Protein product: CASSQVWGGRTGELFF.

This chain connects TRBV30 to TRBJ2-3, with D unclear. Germline loops: CDR1 GTSNPN, CDR2 SVGIG (reference sequence). The CDR3 extends over 11 amino acids. V was pared by 0 bases and J by 5 bases, with 3 bases between. For the CDR3, the DNA is TGTGCCTGGAGTGTAGAAGATACGCAGTATTTT. This sequence encodes CAWSVEDTQYF.

The chain links TRBV18 to TRBJ1-3; D call uncertain. V was clipped by 2 bases and J by 0 bases, with 8 bases between them. Germline V gene data show CDR1 as KGHSH and CDR2 as LQKENI. The CDR3 spans 15 residues. This CDR3 reads CASSPAGPSGNTIYF. The CDR3 DNA follows: TGTGCCAGCTCACCAGCAGGCCCCTCTGGAAACACCATATATTTT.